These 7 T cell receptor beta chains came from one sample sequenced in a study of shared clonotypes between healthy human individuals. Generated by immunoSEQ multiplex PCR, the TCRdb table keeps only in-frame clones and is missing some. The repertoire holds more than 1.2 million clones, 98% seen once, with 0.36% in the top ten. The sample comprised naive CD4+ T cells sorted from blood. As to subset: CD45RA+ positively selected. These receptors originate from a man aged 25-40 years in good health.

The chain carries TRBV9 and TRBJ2-2; 7 bases are shared with TRBD2. The V segment lost 5 bases and the J segment 0 bases; nucleotides outside the gene matches: 4. CDR1 is SGDLS, CDR2 YYNGEE, per germline. The CDR3 covers 15 residues. The CDR3 coding sequence is TGTGCCAGCAGAGCGGGGATCGCGAACACCGGGGAGCTGTTTTTT. It is translated as CASRAGIANTGELFF.

The rearrangement links TRBV25-1 to TRBJ2-5; possible D gene TRBD1, 8 bases. The germline V gene encodes CDR1 MGHDK and CDR2 SYGVNS. V was clipped by 7 bases and J by 4 bases, with 16 bases between them. CDR3 length: 14 amino acids. The DNA of the CDR3 is TGTGCCAGCACAGAAAGCGGGACAGGAGAGACCCAGTACTTC. It is translated as CASTESGTGETQYF.

The genes are TRBV11-2 and TRBJ1-5; the D gene is possibly TRBD1 (5 bases). The CDR3 length is 16 residues. V was trimmed by 5 bases and J by 0 bases, leaving 14 bases between them. Germline V gene lookup returns CDR1 SGHAT and CDR2 FQNNGV. The CDR3 reads CASSPGAAHSNQPQHF. The CDR3, as DNA: TGTGCCAGCAGCCCCGGGGCAGCTCATAGCAATCAGCCCCAGCATTTT.

The V call is TRBV5-1, the J call TRBJ2-5; the D call may be TRBD1 or TRBD2 (5 bases each). Trimming removed 4 bases from V and 2 bases from J, with 9 bases in between. Germline V gives CDR1 SGHRS, CDR2 YFSETQ. The CDR3 consists of 13 residues. Written as DNA, the CDR3 is TGCGCCAGCAGCCCTTGGGGGCAAGAGACCCAGTACTTC. Protein product: CASSPWGQETQYF.

The V and J genes are TRBV7-2 and TRBJ2-3; TRBD2 might be the D (6 bases). Germline V gene sequence: CDR1 SGHTA, CDR2 FQGNSA. This CDR3 comprises 15 residues. V was clipped by 2 bases and J by 2 bases, with 11 bases between them. The CDR3 sequence is CASSLRRGPTDTQYF. The CDR3 DNA sequence: TGTGCCAGCAGCTTACGGCGGGGCCCCACAGATACGCAGTATTTT.

The genes are TRBV27 and TRBJ2-7; TRBD1 aligns across 10 bases. The germline gives CDR1 MNHEY, CDR2 SMNVEV (reference sequence). J lost 1 base, V lost 5 bases, and 5 bases had no gene match. CDR3 size: 15 residues. CDR3 bases: TGTGCCAGCAGTAGGCGACAGGGGGCATCCTACGAGCAGTACTTC. It is translated as CASSRRQGASYEQYF.

On this clone itself: Additional DNA sequences in this sample encode the identical CDR3. This chain uses TRBV20-1 with TRBJ1-5; unclear D gene. There are 11 residues in the CDR3. V lost 6 bases to trimming and J lost 9 bases, with 12 bases between them. From germline, CDR1 is DFQATT and CDR2 SNEGSKA (reference sequence). The chain's CDR3 is CSARGGGPQHF. The CDR3 DNA reads as TGCAGTGCCCGAGGTGGAGGGCCCCAGCATTTT.